The rows below give T cell receptor beta chains drawn from one sample of a study of neurological immune-mediated disorders. TCRdb re-derived calls from the 5' RACE reads in MiXCR, one entry per CDR3 protein. Among 54,000 or so distinct CDR3 sequences listed, about 3.7% were seen once. What was sequenced was PBMCs. The receptors derive from a man between 60 and 75 years old with multiple sclerosis. CDR3s include the opening cysteine and the closing phenylalanine or tryptophan. A D gene is named only where the DNA matches it firmly. Size tells how often a clone was seen (once, few, many) or the class of an expanded clone, and some rows leave it out.

TGTGCCAGCAGTCCCGGGACAGGCCCCTATGGCTACACCTTC,CASSPGTGPYGYTF,TRBD1,many,TRBJ1-2,TRBV12-3/TRBV12-4
TGCGCCAGCAGCGCCGGACTAGCGGTCTACAATGAGCAGTTCTTC,CASSAGLAVYNEQFF,TRBD2,many,TRBJ2-1,TRBV5-1
TGTGCCAGCAGCTTAGTAGGACAGGGGGTATGGCGGAACACTGAAGCTTTCTTT,CASSLVGQGVWRNTEAFF,TRBD1,many,TRBJ1-1,TRBV11-2
TGTGCCAGCAGCGCTAGTGGAGGGGCGGGCACCGGGGAGCTGTTTTTT,CASSASGGAGTGELFF,-,many,TRBJ2-2,TRBV5-5
TGCAGCGTTGAATTCGGATCAGGGTCCTCCGAGCAGTACTTC,CSVEFGSGSSEQYF,-,few,TRBJ2-7,TRBV29-1
TGCGCCAGCAGCTTGGCCGTTGCGGGGGATTCGAGTAGCACAGATACGCAGTATTTT,CASSLAVAGDSSSTDTQYF,TRBD2,many,TRBJ2-3,TRBV5-1
TGTGCCAGCTCTGACTGGGACGTTGGAAACACCATATATTTT,CASSDWDVGNTIYF,-,many,TRBJ1-3,TRBV18
TGCGCCAGCTCGAGGGATAGTGCTGAAGCTTTCTTT,CASSRDSAEAFF,-,many,TRBJ1-1,TRBV5-1
TGTGCCAGCAGTCGGGGACAGGTGAACACCGGGGAGCTGTTTTTT,CASSRGQVNTGELFF,TRBD1,many,TRBJ2-2,TRBV6-5
TGCGCCAGCAGCGAACAGGGCGGAGATACGCAGTATTTT,CASSEQGGDTQYF,-,many,TRBJ2-3,TRBV10-1
TGTGCCAGCAGCTTAAGGGCCCTTGGGACAGATACGCAGTATTTT,CASSLRALGTDTQYF,-,few,TRBJ2-3,TRBV13
TGTGCCAGCAGTTTATCGGTGGCAGGGAACACTGAAGCTTTCTTT,CASSLSVAGNTEAFF,-,many,TRBJ1-1,TRBV27
TGTGCCAGCAGTCCGCGGACAGGAGGCTATGGCTACACCTTC,CASSPRTGGYGYTF,TRBD1,many,TRBJ1-2,TRBV27
TGCAGTGCTAAGGTCACGCGCCTCTCTGGAAACACCATATATTTT,CSAKVTRLSGNTIYF,-,-,TRBJ1-3,TRBV20-1
TGTGCCAGCAGGCGGGGACAGGTTCCCGACCGCTATGGCTACACCTTC,CASRRGQVPDRYGYTF,TRBD1,many,TRBJ1-2,TRBV25-1
TGTGCCAGCAGCGTAGTTTCGGGTGGGGGGCATGAGCAGTTCTTC,CASSVVSGGGHEQFF,-,many,TRBJ2-1,TRBV9
TGTGCCAGCAGCTTAAGGGATCGGGGCAATGAGCAGTTCTTC,CASSLRDRGNEQFF,-,many,TRBJ2-1,TRBV7-2
TGTGCCAGCAGCCAAAGCTCCACGATAAAATACAATGAGCAGTTCTTC,CASSQSSTIKYNEQFF,-,many,TRBJ2-1,TRBV7-2
TGTGCCAGCAGCTCTACTAGGAGTGAAAGCTACGAGCAGTACTTC,CASSSTRSESYEQYF,-,many,TRBJ2-7,TRBV5-5
TGCAGTGCTTCGGACAGGTTGCTGACTGAAGCTTTCTTT,CSASDRLLTEAFF,TRBD1,many,TRBJ1-1,TRBV20-1
TGTGCCAGCAGTTCACAAGGGGGATTGACTGAAGCTTTCTTT,CASSSQGGLTEAFF,-,many,TRBJ1-1,TRBV12-3/TRBV12-4
TGCAGTGACCTAGCGACGAACACAGATACGCAGTATTTT,CSDLATNTDTQYF,-,-,TRBJ2-3,TRBV20-1
TGTGCCAGCAGCCCGCCCGGGGTGAAAGAGCAGTACTTC,CASSPPGVKEQYF,-,-,TRBJ2-7,TRBV21-1
TGCAGTGCCCGGGTGGGGAATCAGCTCCAGCATTTT,CSARVGNQLQHF,-,many,TRBJ1-5,TRBV20-1
TGTGCCAGCAGCCAAGGGTTGGTGGGGGGCTTAGCCGGGGAGCTGTTTTTT,CASSQGLVGGLAGELFF,-,-,TRBJ2-2,TRBV4-2
TGTGCCAGCAGCTTTACGGCTTTGCGACAGGGGCAAGAGACCCAGTACTTC,CASSFTALRQGQETQYF,TRBD1,many,TRBJ2-5,TRBV7-9
TGCGCCAGCAGCTTGGGGCCCCCGGGACAGCTTTCTGGAAACACCATATATTTT,CASSLGPPGQLSGNTIYF,TRBD1,many,TRBJ1-3,TRBV5-1
TGCAGCGTTGGTGAGGCGGCTGAAGCTTTCTTT,CSVGEAAEAFF,-,few,TRBJ1-1,TRBV29-1
TGCAGCGTTGAGAATGAGGCTAGCGGGTCCTACGAGCAGTACTTC,CSVENEASGSYEQYF,TRBD2,many,TRBJ2-7,TRBV29-1
TGTGCCAGTAGTTCATGGGGGAGCACTGAAGCTTTCTTT,CASSSWGSTEAFF,-,few,TRBJ1-1,TRBV19
TGTGCCAGCAGCGCCGGGACCCCCAACGAGCAGTACTTC,CASSAGTPNEQYF,-,-,TRBJ2-7,TRBV6-2/TRBV6-3
TGCAGTGCGACCCCAGGGCAGTCCTACAATGAGCAGTTCTTC,CSATPGQSYNEQFF,-,many,TRBJ2-1,TRBV20-1
TGCGCCAGCAGTGAACAGGGCACTGGATACGAGCAGTACTTC,CASSEQGTGYEQYF,-,many,TRBJ2-7,TRBV10-2
TGTGCCAGCAGTGACCCCCGGACTAGCGGGGAGCAGTTCTTC,CASSDPRTSGEQFF,TRBD2,many,TRBJ2-1,TRBV6-4
TGTGCCAGCAGGGGGGGTCCGCCCTTGGAGCTGTTTTTT,CASRGGPPLELFF,-,-,TRBJ2-2,TRBV12-3/TRBV12-4
TGCGCCAGCAGTGAGTTCGGGGGCTCTGGGGCCAACGTCCTGACTTTC,CASSEFGGSGANVLTF,-,many,TRBJ2-6,TRBV10-2
TGTGCCACCAGTGATCGGGAGACCCAGTACTTC,CATSDRETQYF,-,many,TRBJ2-5,TRBV24-1
TGTGCCAGCAGCTTAGCCGGGGGCGGGAAGGGCGAGCAGTTCTTC,CASSLAGGGKGEQFF,-,-,TRBJ2-1,TRBV7-2
TGTGCCAGCAGTTACGCCGGGACAGGGGTACCCACTGAAGCTTTCTTT,CASSYAGTGVPTEAFF,TRBD1,many,TRBJ1-1,TRBV6-5
TGTGCCAGCAGCTTAATGTCACTAGCGGGGGGGAACACAGATACGCAGTATTTT,CASSLMSLAGGNTDTQYF,TRBD2,many,TRBJ2-3,TRBV7-2
TGTGCCAGCAGTGCAAACACCGCAACTAATGAAAAACTGTTTTTT,CASSANTATNEKLFF,-,many,TRBJ1-4,TRBV12-3/TRBV12-4
TGCGCCAGCAGGCGCTCTGGTGAGAACACTGAAGCTTTCTTT,CASRRSGENTEAFF,-,many,TRBJ1-1,TRBV5-1
TGTGCCAGCACTCCTTTTGGCGGGGACTCCTACGAGCAGTACTTC,CASTPFGGDSYEQYF,-,many,TRBJ2-7,TRBV7-9
TGCAGTGCTGCGATGACCGCAGGCTATGAGCAGTACTTC,CSAAMTAGYEQYF,-,-,TRBJ2-7,TRBV20-1
TGCAGTGCTTTCGCCCAAGGGCGCCGAGCTTTCTTT,CSAFAQGRRAFF,-,many,TRBJ1-1,TRBV20-1
TGCAGTGCTAAGACGGATAACACCGGGGAGCTGTTTTTT,CSAKTDNTGELFF,-,many,TRBJ2-2,TRBV20-1
TGTGCCAGCAGTTCCGGGACCCCGAATCAGCCCCAGCATTTT,CASSSGTPNQPQHF,-,many,TRBJ1-5,TRBV5-6